These T cell receptor beta chains were read from a single sample in a study of beta chain features in type 1 diabetes. Sequencing was performed with immunoSEQ multiplex PCR; in TCRdb, only in-frame clones are kept and a portion is missing. The sample has about 930,000 clones; roughly 16% are singletons. The sample comprised naive CD4+ T cells from blood. These receptor sequences come from a woman under 30 in good health. Both conserved end residues are part of each CDR3. A D gene is named only where the DNA matches it firmly. The listing skips clone size in some rows; elsewhere it reads once, few, many or a size class.

abundance: NA; v_gene: TRBV18; d_gene: NA; j_gene: TRBJ2-1; CDR3aa: CASSPQDSNYNEQFF; CDR3nt: TGTGCCAGCTCACCACAGGACAGTAACTACAATGAGCAGTTCTTC
abundance: few; v_gene: TRBV11-2; d_gene: TRBD2; j_gene: TRBJ2-1; CDR3aa: CASSWTSGSDEQFF; CDR3nt: TGTGCCAGCAGCTGGACTAGCGGGAGTGATGAGCAGTTCTTC
abundance: NA; v_gene: TRBV29-1; d_gene: TRBD2; j_gene: TRBJ2-2; CDR3aa: CSVGSGGSITGELFF; CDR3nt: TGCAGCGTTGGCTCTGGCGGGAGCATCACCGGGGAGCTGTTTTTT
abundance: few; v_gene: TRBV5-1; d_gene: TRBD2; j_gene: TRBJ2-3; CDR3aa: CASSVGGITDTQYF; CDR3nt: TGCGCCAGCAGTGTCGGGGGGATCACAGATACGCAGTATTTT
abundance: NA; v_gene: TRBV27; d_gene: NA; j_gene: TRBJ1-3; CDR3aa: CASSPQVGNTIYF; CDR3nt: TGTGCCAGCAGTCCACAGGTCGGAAACACCATATATTTT
abundance: few; v_gene: TRBV5-1; d_gene: NA; j_gene: TRBJ1-2; CDR3aa: CASSLARVPSEIRYTF; CDR3nt: TGCGCCAGCAGCTTGGCCAGAGTTCCATCCGAGATCCGCTACACCTTC
abundance: NA; v_gene: TRBV7-9; d_gene: NA; j_gene: TRBJ1-1; CDR3aa: CASSLKETLMNTEAFF; CDR3nt: TGTGCCAGCAGCTTGAAAGAGACCCTCATGAACACTGAAGCTTTCTTT
abundance: NA; v_gene: TRBV2; d_gene: TRBD2; j_gene: TRBJ2-7; CDR3aa: CASSPDYSGGRYF; CDR3nt: TGTGCCAGCAGCCCGGACTACTCGGGAGGACGGTACTTC
abundance: few; v_gene: TRBV6-6; d_gene: NA; j_gene: TRBJ2-7; CDR3aa: CASSYTATYEQYF; CDR3nt: TGTGCCAGCAGTTATACCGCGACCTACGAGCAGTACTTC
abundance: NA; v_gene: TRBV7-7; d_gene: NA; j_gene: TRBJ2-5; CDR3aa: CASSLGAGRQETQYF; CDR3nt: TGTGCTAGCAGCTTAGGTGCGGGCCGTCAAGAGACCCAGTACTTC
abundance: NA; v_gene: TRBV2; d_gene: NA; j_gene: TRBJ2-7; CDR3aa: CASTAETYEQYF; CDR3nt: TGTGCCAGCACGGCTGAGACATACGAGCAGTACTTC
abundance: NA; v_gene: TRBV27; d_gene: NA; j_gene: TRBJ1-1; CDR3aa: CASKSILPWGSMNTEAFF; CDR3nt: TGTGCCAGCAAGAGCATCTTACCCTGGGGTTCCATGAACACTGAAGCTTTCTTT
abundance: NA; v_gene: TRBV19; d_gene: NA; j_gene: TRBJ2-1; CDR3aa: CASSIAAGVALRSLLYNEQFF; CDR3nt: TGTGCCAGTAGTATAGCCGCAGGGGTCGCCCTCAGGTCGCTGTTGTACAATGAGCAGTTCTTC